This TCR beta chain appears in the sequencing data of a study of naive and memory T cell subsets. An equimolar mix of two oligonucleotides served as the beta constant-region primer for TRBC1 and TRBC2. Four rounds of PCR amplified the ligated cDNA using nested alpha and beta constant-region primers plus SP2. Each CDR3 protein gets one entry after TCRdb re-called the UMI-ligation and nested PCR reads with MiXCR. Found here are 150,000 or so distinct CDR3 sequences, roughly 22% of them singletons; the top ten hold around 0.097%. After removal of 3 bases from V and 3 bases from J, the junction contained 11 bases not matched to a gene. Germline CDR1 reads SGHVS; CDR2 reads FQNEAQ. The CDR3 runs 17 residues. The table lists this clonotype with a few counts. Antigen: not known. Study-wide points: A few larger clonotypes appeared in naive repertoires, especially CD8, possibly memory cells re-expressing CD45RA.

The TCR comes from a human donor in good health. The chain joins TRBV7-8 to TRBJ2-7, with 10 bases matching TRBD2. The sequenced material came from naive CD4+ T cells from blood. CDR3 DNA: TGTGCCAGCAGCTTGGGTAGCGGGAGGAACCCAGGCTACGAGCAGTACTTC. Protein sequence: CASSLGSGRNPGYEQYF.